Below are 9 T cell receptor beta chains sequenced from a single sample in a study of blood T cell repertoires in COVID-19. Method: immunoSEQ multiplex PCR; TCRdb's copy keeps in-frame clones and lacks some. The table includes about 380,000 clones, 85% detected once. Sequenced material: peripheral blood. These receptors came from a woman aged 18-35 years with acute or convalescent COVID-19.

The sample holds one count of this clone. The chain combines TRBV28 with TRBJ2-5; D is perhaps TRBD1 (6 bases). Trimming cost V 5 bases and J 4 bases, with 17 bases left between them. Looked up from germline, CDR1 is MDHEN and CDR2 is SYDVKM. This CDR3 contains 15 residues. For the CDR3, the DNA is TGTGCCAGCAGTGGACGTAAGGCAGGGGTAGAGACCCAGTACTTC. Residues: CASSGRKAGVETQYF. Using reference TRBV28 and TRBJ2-5 for the parts outside the CDR3, the full variable domain is DVKVTQSSRYLVKRTGEKVFLECVQDMDHENMFWYRQDPGLGLRLIYFSYDVKMKEKGDIPEGYSVSREKKERFSLILESASTNQTSMYLCASSGRKAGVETQYFGPGTRLLVL.

This clone was seen once. The chain employs TRBV9 and TRBJ1-2; D unresolved. The CDR3 contains 16 residues. CDR1 is SGDLS, CDR2 YYNGEE, per germline. The V gene lost 3 bases and the J gene lost 1 base, with 16 bases spanning the gap. The CDR3 loop reads CASSASPQEGNYGYTF. In nucleotides, the CDR3 is TGTGCCAGCAGCGCCTCACCCCAGGAGGGTAACTATGGCTACACCTTC.

The rearrangement joins TRBV19 to TRBJ2-1, with 16 bases identical to TRBD2. The CDR3 is 16 amino acids. The ends lost 10 bases at V and 7 bases at J; junction bases unmatched: 10. Germline loops: CDR1 LNHDA, CDR2 SQIVND (reference sequence). CDR3 bases: TGTGCCACCATGGGACTAGCGGGAGGGGAAGAAAATGAGCAGTTCTTC. Translating gives CATMGLAGGEENEQFF.

The gene calls are TRBV29-1 and TRBJ2-2, with D perhaps TRBD2 (6 bases). This CDR3 is built from 13 residues. CDR1 SQVTM and CDR2 ANQGSEA come from the germline V gene. V lost 5 bases, J lost 5 bases, and 12 bases lay in between. This CDR3 reads CSVRQGGTGELFF. For the CDR3, the DNA is TGCAGCGTTCGGCAGGGAGGAACCGGGGAGCTGTTTTTT.

V usage is TRBV10-3 and J usage is TRBJ2-1; D possibly corresponds to TRBD1 (6 bases). Trimming took off 6 bases at V and 0 bases at J, with 9 bases between the two ends. The CDR3 is made up of 14 amino acids. The germline CDR1 and CDR2 sequences are ENHRY and SYGVKD. The CDR3 protein is CAISQQGSYNEQFF. The CDR3 DNA reads as TGTGCCATCAGCCAACAGGGCTCCTACAATGAGCAGTTCTTC.

This clone was recorded only once. The chain is built from TRBV7-9 and TRBJ1-4; D call uncertain. Germline CDR1 SEHNR, CDR2 FQNEAQ (reference sequence). V dropped 2 bases and J dropped 4 bases, with 14 bases sitting between them. There are 16 residues in the CDR3. CDR3 sequence reads: CASSLPPGFLNEKLFF. DNA for the CDR3: TGTGCCAGCAGCTTACCCCCCGGGTTTCTTAATGAAAAACTGTTTTTT. Variable domain in full (rest from reference TRBV7-9 and TRBJ1-4): DTGVSQNPRHKITKRGQNVTFRCDPISEHNRLYWYRQTLGQGPEFLTYFQNEAQLEKSRLLSDRFSAERPKGSFSTLEIQRTEQGDSAMYLCASSLPPGFLNEKLFFGSGTQLSVL.

The gene calls are TRBV19 and TRBJ2-2, with 7 bases that match TRBD1. This CDR3 is built from 14 residues. V trimming: 4 bases; J trimming: 13 bases; junction bases outside the gene matches: 12. Per germline, CDR1 LNHDA and CDR2 SQIVND (reference sequence). The CDR3 sequence is CASSTRQGYGGLFF. The CDR3 DNA is TGTGCCAGTAGTACCAGACAGGGCTACGGCGGGCTGTTTTTT.

The chain recombines TRBV19 with TRBJ2-2; TRBD2 matches at 11 bases. The CDR3 sequence is 15 residues long. The V segment lost 3 bases and the J segment 6 bases; nucleotides outside the gene matches: 3. Germline values: CDR1 LNHDA, CDR2 SQIVND (reference sequence). Here the CDR3 reads CASSILAGGPGELFF. CDR3 DNA sequence: TGTGCCAGTAGTATTTTAGCGGGGGGGCCCGGGGAGCTGTTTTTT. The variable domain in full, completed from reference TRBV19 and TRBJ2-2, reads DGGITQSPKYLFRKEGQNVTLSCEQNLNHDAMYWYRQDPGQGLRLIYYSQIVNDFQKGDIAEGYSVSREKKESFPLTVTSAQKNPTAFYLCASSILAGGPGELFFGEGSRLTVL.

The chain carries TRBV6-5 and TRBJ1-6, with D possibly being TRBD1 (6 bases). CDR1 is MNHEY and CDR2 is SVGAGI in the germline V gene. V shed 4 bases and J shed 6 bases, with 16 bases lying between them. The CDR3 has 16 residues. The DNA of the CDR3 is TGTGCCAGCAGTTGGGTTAACAGGGCTGGTAATTCACCCCTCCACTTT. Protein product: CASSWVNRAGNSPLHF.